These 11 T cell receptor beta chains share one sample of origin, sequenced in a study of blood T cell repertoires in COVID-19. Produced via immunoSEQ multiplex PCR; TCRdb's table is partial and in-frame only. The sample includes 150,000 to 200,000 clones, roughly 80% of them seen just once. Input material: peripheral blood. These receptors came from a man between 65 and 85 years old with acute or convalescent COVID-19.

Concerning this clone itself: This specimen includes other DNA sequences encoding the same CDR3. The rearrangement uses TRBV4-1 and TRBJ1-1, with 7 nucleotides matching TRBD1. CDR1 and CDR2 (germline): MGHRA, YSYEKL. The V and J ends lost 1 base and 2 bases, in that order; junction bases with no gene match: 1. CDR3 length equals 14 residues. The CDR3 region is CASSQGQGNTEAFF. In DNA form, the CDR3 reads TGCGCCAGCAGCCAAGGACAGGGCAACACTGAAGCTTTCTTT.

The genes are TRBV2 and TRBJ1-6; D unclear. Germline V lookup: CDR1 SNHLY, CDR2 FYNNEI. The CDR3 runs to 15 residues. The ends were cut back, 1 base at V and 11 bases at J, with 15 bases in the middle. The CDR3 spells CASSEEDPTRTPLHF. In DNA form, the CDR3 reads TGTGCCAGCAGTGAAGAGGACCCCACTAGGACACCCCTCCACTTT.

The chain links TRBV7-6 to TRBJ2-1, with 13 nucleotides matching TRBD2. J lost 0 bases, V lost 3 bases, and 5 bases had no gene match. CDR1 and CDR2 from the germline V gene are SGHVS and FNYEAQ. This CDR3 spans 18 amino acids. CDR3 region: CASSFGTSGTLSYNEQFF. In nucleotides, the CDR3 is TGTGCCAGCAGCTTCGGGACTAGCGGGACCCTCTCCTACAATGAGCAGTTCTTC.

This chain uses TRBV19 with TRBJ1-2; no definite D call. The V and J ends lost 3 bases and 2 bases respectively, with 7 bases between them. The CDR3 runs 13 residues. Germline V lookup: CDR1 LNHDA, CDR2 SQIVND (reference sequence). CDR3 sequence: CASSIRGNYGYTF. The CDR3, as DNA: TGTGCCAGTAGTATCCGGGGAAACTATGGCTACACCTTC. Supplemented by reference TRBV19 and TRBJ1-2, the full variable domain reads DGGITQSPKYLFRKEGQNVTLSCEQNLNHDAMYWYRQDPGQGLRLIYYSQIVNDFQKGDIAEGYSVSREKKESFPLTVTSAQKNPTAFYLCASSIRGNYGYTFGSGTRLTVV.

The chain combines TRBV10-3 with TRBJ2-7, with D possibly TRBD1 on 6 matching bases. The CDR3 contains 15 residues. Germline CDR1 is ENHRY and CDR2 is SYGVKD. With 0 bases removed from V and 0 bases from J, the gap between germline ends came to 9 bases. This chain's CDR3 is CAISESTGSSYEQYF. CDR3 bases: TGTGCCATCAGTGAGTCGACAGGAAGCTCCTACGAGCAGTACTTC.

The CDR3 DNA sequence: TGTGCCAGCAGCAGGACAGGCTCTAAGGAAAACACCATATATTTT. Protein sequence: CASSRTGSKENTIYF. The J gene is TRBJ1-3, the V gene TRBV11-2; 7 bases are a match to TRBD1. Per germline, CDR1 SGHAT and CDR2 FQNNGV. The CDR3 is 15 amino acids. After removal of 5 bases from V and 6 bases from J, the junction contained 10 bases not matched to a gene. Filled out from reference TRBV11-2 and TRBJ1-3, the complete variable domain reads EAGVAQSPRYKIIEKRQSVAFWCNPISGHATLYWYQQILGQGPKLLIQFQNNGVVDDSQLPKDRFSAERLKGVDSTLKIQPAKLEDSAVYLCASSRTGSKENTIYFGEGSWLTVV.

This clone was seen just once. J is TRBJ2-6 and V is TRBV2; no reliable D call. Germline V CDR1 and CDR2: SNHLY, FYNNEI. The CDR3 consists of 14 residues. V shed 5 bases and J shed 1 base, with 6 bases lying between them. CDR3 protein: CASSSVSGANVLTF. The DNA for the CDR3 is TGTGCCAGCAGTTCGGTTTCTGGGGCCAACGTCCTGACTTTC.

The chain carries TRBV11-2 and TRBJ2-5; perhaps TRBD2 as D (5 bases). Per the germline V gene, CDR1 is SGHAT and CDR2 is FQNNGV. This CDR3 region has 13 residues. Trimming cost V 5 bases and J 4 bases, with 11 bases left between them. CDR3 in amino acids: CASSISDIETQYF. The CDR3, as DNA: TGTGCCAGCAGCATTAGCGATATAGAGACCCAGTACTTC.

The rearrangement links TRBV9 to TRBJ1-3; tentatively, D is TRBD1 (5 bases). This CDR3 contains 16 residues. Germline loops: CDR1 SGDLS, CDR2 YYNGEE. Trimming left V 6 bases short and J 4 bases short, with 20 bases between. The CDR3 DNA sequence: TGTGCCAGCACCCCTCTCGGGGGTTTTACCGGAAACACCATATATTTT. This gives the protein CASTPLGGFTGNTIYF.

The gene calls are TRBV7-8 and TRBJ2-7; D unresolved. Germline CDR1 and CDR2: SGHVS and FQNEAQ. The CDR3 extends over 13 amino acids. V was cut by 0 bases and J by 3 bases, with 6 bases left in between. This CDR3 reads CASSLAVSYEQYF. The CDR3 nucleotides read TGTGCCAGCAGCTTAGCGGTGAGCTACGAGCAGTACTTC.

This chain links TRBV5-1 with TRBJ2-3, with 8 bases lining up with TRBD2. This CDR3 has 16 amino acids. In germline, CDR1 is SGHRS, CDR2 YFSETQ. Losses at the gene ends were 0 bases for V and 1 base for J; bases not matched to a gene: 4. The CDR3 DNA sequence: TGCGCCAGCAGCTTGGGATTTAGCGGGGGCACAGATACGCAGTATTTT. Protein product: CASSLGFSGGTDTQYF.